Listed here are 26 T cell receptor beta chains from one sample, sequenced in a study of PD-1 blockade in classical Hodgkin lymphoma. TCRdb keeps only in-frame clones here, not all; method: immunoSEQ multiplex PCR. The sample contains tens of thousands of clones, roughly 90% of which appear only once. Every patient relapsed after autologous stem cell transplantation, and brentuximab vedotin exposure varied. The sample in question was peripheral blood mononuclear cells (PBMCs), obtained at baseline. The receptor source for this set is a human donor with classical Hodgkin lymphoma.

This sequence joins TRBV6-1 and TRBJ2-7; D is unclear. The germline CDR1 and CDR2 sequences are MNHNS and SASEGT. V was cut by 2 bases and J by 2 bases, with 13 bases left in between. The length of the CDR3 is 15 residues. CDR3 region: CASSEKWVEPYEQYF. The DNA of the CDR3 is TGTGCCAGCAGTGAAAAATGGGTTGAGCCCTACGAGCAGTACTTC.

V usage is TRBV6-5 and J usage is TRBJ1-5, with TRBD1 matching over 7 bases. V lost 4 bases and J lost 4; bases outside the gene matches: 10. In germline, CDR1 is MNHEY, CDR2 SVGAGI. The CDR3 extends over 16 amino acids. The CDR3, as DNA: TGTGCCAGCAGTTCGAATCCGGGACAGAGGAATCAGCCCCAGCATTTT. This encodes CASSSNPGQRNQPQHF.

This clone was seen only once. The rearrangement links TRBV5-1 to TRBJ2-3; TRBD2 matches at 7 bases. Germline CDR1 and CDR2: SGHRS and YFSETQ. With 2 bases clipped from V and 3 bases from J, the junction kept 6 bases outside the gene matches. The CDR3 is 15 residues long. CDR3 DNA sequence: TGCGCCAGCAGCTTTGGCGGGAGTACAACAGATACGCAGTATTTT. This translates into CASSFGGSTTDTQYF.

V gene TRBV30 combines with J gene TRBJ2-1, with 9 nucleotides matching TRBD2. The CDR3 consists of 19 residues. In germline, CDR1 is GTSNPN, CDR2 SVGIG (reference sequence). V shed 1 base, J shed 7 bases, and the junction held 20 bases outside the gene matches. CDR3 loop: CAWSGPETSGFAGGNEQFF. DNA for the CDR3: TGTGCCTGGAGTGGACCCGAGACTAGCGGTTTTGCAGGGGGGAATGAGCAGTTCTTC.

By its share, this clone is medium-sized. The gene calls are TRBV7-2 and TRBJ2-7; 7 nucleotides line up with TRBD2. Germline V CDR1 and CDR2: SGHTA, FQGNSA. There are 17 residues in the CDR3. V was pared by 5 bases and J by 4 bases, with 17 bases of the junction left unmatched. The CDR3: CASSRGTNPPSSYEQYF. The CDR3 DNA reads TGTGCCAGCAGCCGGGGGACTAATCCTCCGTCCTCGTACGAGCAGTACTTC.

This sequence joins TRBV29-1 and TRBJ1-1; no clear D gene. V lost 7 bases and J lost 0, with 9 bases in between. Germline assignment: CDR1 SQVTM and CDR2 ANQGSEA. CDR3 length: 12 amino acids. CDR3 DNA: TGCAGCGGGTTAGGTATGAACACTGAAGCTTTCTTT. Amino acids: CSGLGMNTEAFF.

The chain uses TRBV4-2 and TRBJ1-1, with a tentative D call TRBD1 (6 bases). Germline lookup yields CDR1 LGHNA and CDR2 YNFKEQ. Trimming removed 7 bases at V and 6 bases at J, with 15 bases between. The CDR3 covers 13 residues. The CDR3 nucleotides read TGTGCCAGCACCCCAGACAGGAATCCTGAAGCTTTCTTT. Translation gives CASTPDRNPEAFF.

This clone was seen a single time. The chain couples TRBV5-1 to TRBJ2-7; the D is unclear. Trimming stripped 5 bases from V and 2 bases from J, with 11 bases between. Germline V CDR1 and CDR2: SGHRS, YFSETQ. The CDR3 loop spans 13 amino acids. CDR3 DNA sequence: TGCGCCAGCAGACGTTGGTTAGCCTACGAGCAGTACTTC. Protein sequence: CASRRWLAYEQYF.

This chain links TRBV5-5 with TRBJ1-5; 8 positions agree with TRBD1. The germline gives CDR1 SGHKS, CDR2 YYEKEE (reference sequence). This CDR3 is built from 17 residues. V shed 4 bases, J shed 2 bases, and the junction held 11 bases outside the gene matches. The CDR3 here is CASSADRGAGGNQPQHF. CDR3 DNA sequence: TGTGCCAGCAGCGCCGACAGGGGCGCCGGCGGCAATCAGCCCCAGCATTTT.

This rearrangement joins TRBV2 to TRBJ2-3, with D possibly being TRBD2 (7 bases). Germline-derived CDR1 and CDR2 are SNHLY and FYNNEI. Trimming left V 8 bases short and J 7 bases short, with 19 bases between. CDR3 length: 14 residues. The CDR3 protein is CASHMGGGQYTQYF. The DNA of the CDR3 is TGTGCCAGCCATATGGGCGGGGGACAATATACGCAGTATTTT. Variable domain in full (rest from reference TRBV2 and TRBJ2-3): EPEVTQTPSHQVTQMGQEVILRCVPISNHLYFYWYRQILGQKVEFLVSFYNNEISEKSEIFDDQFSVERPDGSNFTLKIRSTKLEDSAMYFCASHMGGGQYTQYFGPGTRLTVL.

This sequence joins TRBV11-3 and TRBJ2-1; TRBD2 matches at 11 bases. With 5 bases clipped from V and 10 bases from J, the junction kept 10 bases outside the gene matches. Germline V lookup: CDR1 SGHNT, CDR2 YENEEA. The CDR3 spans 15 residues. This CDR3 reads CASSPQLAGVEEQFF. CDR3 bases: TGTGCCAGCAGCCCCCAACTAGCGGGAGTTGAAGAGCAGTTCTTC.

The CDR3 nucleotides read TGTGCCAGCCAAAGCGGGGGGTCCAATCAGCCCCAGCATTTT. As protein: CASQSGGSNQPQHF. The V call is TRBV28, the J call TRBJ1-5; possible D gene TRBD1, 5 bases. This CDR3 spans 14 amino acids. Trimming removed 8 bases from V and 3 bases from J, with 14 bases in between. Germline CDR1 and CDR2: MDHEN and SYDVKM.

The chain employs TRBV18 and TRBJ2-7; D not resolved. The CDR3 spans 12 residues. Trimming stripped 3 bases from V and 6 bases from J, with 9 bases between. Looked up from germline, CDR1 is KGHSH and CDR2 is LQKENI. The CDR3 bases are TGTGCCAGCTCACCCGCGACCCGCGAGCAGTACTTC. Its translation is CASSPATREQYF.

J is TRBJ2-7 and V is TRBV6-5; tentatively, D is TRBD1 or TRBD2 (7 bases each). V dropped 6 bases and J dropped 6 bases, with 9 bases sitting between them. The CDR3 loop spans 11 amino acids. Germline V gene lookup returns CDR1 MNHEY and CDR2 SVGAGI. CDR3 in DNA: TGTGCCAGCAGCAGGGGGGGCGAGCAGTACTTC. Its protein product is CASSRGGEQYF.

This clone occurred once. This chain uses TRBV15 with TRBJ2-3; D is possibly TRBD2 (5 bases). The CDR3 contains 17 residues. Germline CDR1 and CDR2: LNHNV and YYDKDF (reference sequence). The V and J ends lost 0 bases and 2 bases respectively, with 15 bases between them. CDR3 amino acids: CATSREVAAGVTDTQYF. The CDR3 bases are TGTGCCACCAGCAGAGAAGTAGCCGCCGGGGTCACAGATACGCAGTATTTT.

This clone was picked up one time. The rearrangement joins TRBV25-1 to TRBJ1-1; D call uncertain. Germline CDR1 MGHDK, CDR2 SYGVNS. V was pared by 8 bases and J by 1 base, with 11 bases between. The CDR3 is made up of 13 amino acids. CDR3 sequence: CASSLLANTEAFF. CDR3 DNA sequence: TGTGCCAGCTCCTTGTTAGCGAACACTGAAGCTTTCTTT.

The chain links TRBV5-1 to TRBJ1-2; D remains unclear. Germline CDR1 reads SGHRS; CDR2 reads YFSETQ. The CDR3 is made up of 12 amino acids. V lost 5 bases, J lost 8 bases, and 13 bases lay in between. The CDR3 coding sequence is TGCGCCAGCAGATATGACACCGGAGGCTACACCTTC. Protein sequence: CASRYDTGGYTF.

The rearrangement links TRBV5-6 to TRBJ2-5, with D perhaps matching TRBD1 (5 bases). The length of the CDR3 is 14 residues. Germline V gene sequence: CDR1 SGHDT, CDR2 YYEEEE. Trimming stripped 0 bases from V and 11 bases from J, with 17 bases between. In nucleotides, the CDR3 is TGTGCCAGCAGCTTGGGACAGACCCTCGGTGAGCAGTACTTC. It codes for CASSLGQTLGEQYF.

V is TRBV7-2 and J is TRBJ2-1; TRBD1 aligns across 8 bases. Germline CDR1 reads SGHTA; CDR2 reads FQGNSA. V shed 3 bases, J shed 12 bases, and the junction held 1 base outside the gene matches. CDR3 length: 11 residues. In nucleotides, the CDR3 is TGTGCCAGCAGCTTCGGGACAGGGCAGTTCTTC. It is translated as CASSFGTGQFF.

The chain has TRBV7-9 and TRBJ2-7; no clear D gene. The germline CDR1 and CDR2 sequences are SEHNR and FQNEAQ (reference sequence). Trimming shortened V by 1 base and J by 5 bases, and 9 bases separated the two germline ends. The CDR3 consists of 13 residues. This CDR3 is CASSLGGFDEQYF. The CDR3 nucleotides are TGTGCCAGCAGCTTAGGAGGATTCGACGAGCAGTACTTC.

The chain uses TRBV7-2 and TRBJ1-1, with unresolved D. The CDR3 consists of 14 residues. Germline V gene data show CDR1 as SGHTA and CDR2 as FQGNSA. V lost 1 base to trimming and J lost 0 bases, with 6 bases between them. The CDR3 protein is CASSLEVLNTEAFF. The CDR3 coding sequence is TGTGCCAGCAGCTTAGAGGTCCTGAACACTGAAGCTTTCTTT.

The chain employs TRBV30 and TRBJ1-2, with D perhaps TRBD1 (5 bases). Per the germline V gene, CDR1 is GTSNPN and CDR2 is SVGIG (reference sequence). Between the trimmed V and J ends, which lost 1 base and 4 bases, there was a span of 7 bases. CDR3 length: 12 amino acids. The DNA for the CDR3 is TGTGCCTGGAGTGCCGGGGCCTATGGCTACACCTTC. Its protein is CAWSAGAYGYTF.

The V and J genes are TRBV7-4 and TRBJ2-2; 12 nucleotides match TRBD2. Germline V gene lookup returns CDR1 SGHVT and CDR2 SQSDAQ. The CDR3 runs 17 residues. The V and J ends lost 2 bases and 7 bases, in that order; junction bases with no gene match: 8. CDR3: CASSLKLTSGSVGELFF. Written as DNA, the CDR3 is TGTGCCAGCAGCTTAAAGTTGACTAGCGGGAGTGTCGGGGAGCTGTTTTTT.

J is TRBJ1-4 and V is TRBV4-3; D is unresolved. This CDR3 has 15 amino acids. V dropped 0 bases and J dropped 4 bases, with 9 bases sitting between them. Germline loops: CDR1 LGHNA, CDR2 YSLEER. DNA for the CDR3: TGCGCCAGCAGCCAAGAGGCACTCCATAATGAAAAACTGTTTTTT. Protein: CASSQEALHNEKLFF.

The chain links TRBV6-5 to TRBJ1-2; D perhaps matches TRBD1 (6 bases). Germline V gives CDR1 MNHEY, CDR2 SVGAGI. The CDR3 has 15 amino acids. The germline V and J ends were trimmed by 1 base and 4 bases, with 13 bases remaining between them. CDR3 amino acids: CASSYYRELRYGYTF. DNA of the CDR3: TGTGCCAGCAGTTACTACAGGGAGTTGCGCTATGGCTACACCTTC.

CDR3 nucleotides: TGTGCCAGCTGGGTCGGTCCGACCGGGGAGCTGTTTTTT. This gives the protein CASWVGPTGELFF. The chain has TRBV2 and TRBJ2-2, with no clear D. The germline V gene encodes CDR1 SNHLY and CDR2 FYNNEI. The CDR3 totals 13 residues. The V and J ends lost 8 bases and 5 bases respectively, with 12 bases between them.